The source of this T cell receptor beta chain is a study of blood T cell repertoires in COVID-19. CDR1 and CDR2 from the germline V gene are LNHDA and SQIVND (reference sequence). CDR3 size: 17 residues. The trim removed 1 base at V and 2 bases at J, leaving 11 bases unmatched. Method: immunoSEQ multiplex PCR; TCRdb's copy keeps in-frame clones and lacks some. Seen here are 130,000 to 150,000 clones, around 83% observed once, and the top ten hold 6.5% to 9%. Material for sequencing was peripheral blood. This chain uses TRBV19 with TRBJ2-7, with 7 bases aligning to TRBD2. The clonotype originates from a woman aged 45-65 years in a cohort sampled during active or convalescent COVID-19. The CDR3 coding sequence is TGTGCCAGTAGTATAGCCCCTTCTAGCGGATCGACCTACGAGCAGTACTTC. Translation: CASSIAPSSGSTYEQYF.